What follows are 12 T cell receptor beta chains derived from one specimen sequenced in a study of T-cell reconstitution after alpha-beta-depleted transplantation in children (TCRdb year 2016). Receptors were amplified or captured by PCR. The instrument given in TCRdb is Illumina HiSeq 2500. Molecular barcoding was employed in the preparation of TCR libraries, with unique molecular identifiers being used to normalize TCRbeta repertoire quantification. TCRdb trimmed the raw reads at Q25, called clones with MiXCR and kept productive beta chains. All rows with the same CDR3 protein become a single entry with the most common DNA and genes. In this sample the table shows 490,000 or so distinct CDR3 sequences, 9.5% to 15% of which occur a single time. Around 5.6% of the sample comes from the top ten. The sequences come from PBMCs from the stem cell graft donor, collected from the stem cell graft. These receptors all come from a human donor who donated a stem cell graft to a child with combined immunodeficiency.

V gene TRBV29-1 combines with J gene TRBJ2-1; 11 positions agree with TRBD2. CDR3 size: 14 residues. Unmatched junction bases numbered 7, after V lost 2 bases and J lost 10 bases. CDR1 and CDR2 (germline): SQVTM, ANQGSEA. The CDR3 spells CSVESSGGAVEQFF. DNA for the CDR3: TGCAGCGTTGAAAGTAGCGGGGGGGCGGTAGAGCAGTTCTTC.

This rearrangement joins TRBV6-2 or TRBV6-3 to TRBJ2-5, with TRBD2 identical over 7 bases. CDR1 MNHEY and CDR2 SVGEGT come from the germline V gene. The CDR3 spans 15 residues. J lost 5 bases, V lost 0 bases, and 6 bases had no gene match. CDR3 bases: TGTGCCAGCAGTTACTCGTTTCGGCGGGGGGAGACCCAGTACTTC. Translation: CASSYSFRRGETQYF.

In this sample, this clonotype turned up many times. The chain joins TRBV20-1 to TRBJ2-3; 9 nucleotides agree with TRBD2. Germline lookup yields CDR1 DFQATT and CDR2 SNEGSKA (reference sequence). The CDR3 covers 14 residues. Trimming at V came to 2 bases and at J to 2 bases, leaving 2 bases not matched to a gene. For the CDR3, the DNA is TGCAGTGCTAGAAGACTAGCGGCCACAGATACGCAGTATTTT. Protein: CSARRLAATDTQYF.

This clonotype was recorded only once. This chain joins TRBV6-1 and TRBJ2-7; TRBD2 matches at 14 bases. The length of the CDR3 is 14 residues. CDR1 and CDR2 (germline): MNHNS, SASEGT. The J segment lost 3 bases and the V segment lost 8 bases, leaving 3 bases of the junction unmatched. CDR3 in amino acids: CASGLAGGSYEQYF. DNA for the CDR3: TGTGCCAGCGGACTAGCGGGGGGTAGCTACGAGCAGTACTTC.

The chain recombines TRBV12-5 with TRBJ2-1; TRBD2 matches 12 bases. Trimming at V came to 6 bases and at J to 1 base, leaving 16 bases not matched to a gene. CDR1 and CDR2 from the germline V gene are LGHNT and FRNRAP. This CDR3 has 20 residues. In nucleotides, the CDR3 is TGTGCTAGTGGGACGCCCCTAGCGGGAGGGCTTCGGGGATCCTACAATGAGCAGTTCTTC. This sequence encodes CASGTPLAGGLRGSYNEQFF.

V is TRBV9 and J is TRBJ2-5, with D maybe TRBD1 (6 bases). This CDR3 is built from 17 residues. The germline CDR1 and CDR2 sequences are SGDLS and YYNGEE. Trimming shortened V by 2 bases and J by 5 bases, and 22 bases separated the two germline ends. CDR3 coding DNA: TGTGCCAGCAGCGTCAACCCCAGGGGCGACAGGCCGGAGACCCAGTACTTC. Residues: CASSVNPRGDRPETQYF.

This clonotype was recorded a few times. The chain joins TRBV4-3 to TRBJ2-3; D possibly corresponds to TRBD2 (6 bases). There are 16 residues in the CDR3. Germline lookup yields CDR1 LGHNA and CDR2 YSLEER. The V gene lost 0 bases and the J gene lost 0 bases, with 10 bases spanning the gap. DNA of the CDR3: TGCGCCAGCAGCCAAGATCGGAGGGCTAGCACAGATACGCAGTATTTT. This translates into CASSQDRRASTDTQYF.

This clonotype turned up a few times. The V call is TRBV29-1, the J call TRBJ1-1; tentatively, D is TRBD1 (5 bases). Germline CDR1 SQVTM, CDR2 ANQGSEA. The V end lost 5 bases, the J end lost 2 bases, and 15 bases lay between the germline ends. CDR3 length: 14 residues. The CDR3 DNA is TGCAGCGTTCTCCGCGGGGGGGTAAACACTGAAGCTTTCTTT. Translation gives CSVLRGGVNTEAFF.

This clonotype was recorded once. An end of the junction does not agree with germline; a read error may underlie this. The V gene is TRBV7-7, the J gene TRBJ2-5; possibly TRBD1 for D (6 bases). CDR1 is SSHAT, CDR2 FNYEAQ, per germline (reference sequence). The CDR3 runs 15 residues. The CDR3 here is CASSDQRGFLGTQYF. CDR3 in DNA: TGTGCTAGCAGCGACCAGAGGGGGTTCCTGGGGACCCAGTACTTC.

The CDR3 coding sequence is TGTGCCACCAGCAGGGAAGGAGGTAGCAATCAGCCCCAGCATTTT. This encodes CATSREGGSNQPQHF. The chain uses TRBV15 and TRBJ1-5; D ambiguous. The CDR3 covers 15 residues. V dropped 3 bases and J dropped 0 bases, with 9 bases sitting between them. Germline-derived CDR1 and CDR2 are LNHNV and YYDKDF (reference sequence). Drawing the rest from reference TRBV15 and TRBJ1-5, the complete variable domain is DAMVIQNPRYQVTQFGKPVTLSCSQTLNHNVMYWYQQKSSQAPKLLFHYYDKDFNNEADTPDNFQSRRPNTSFCFLDIRSPGLGDTAMYLCATSREGGSNQPQHFGDGTRLSIL.

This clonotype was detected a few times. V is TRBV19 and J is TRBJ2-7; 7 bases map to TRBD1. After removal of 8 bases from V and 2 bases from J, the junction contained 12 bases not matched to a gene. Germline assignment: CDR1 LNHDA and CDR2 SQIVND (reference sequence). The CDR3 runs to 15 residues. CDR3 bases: TGTGCCAGTGCAACCTCCGGGACAGTAACCTACGAGCAGTACTTC. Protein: CASATSGTVTYEQYF.

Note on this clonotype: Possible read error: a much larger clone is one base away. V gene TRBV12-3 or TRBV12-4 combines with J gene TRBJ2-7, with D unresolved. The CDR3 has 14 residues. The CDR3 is CASSFSDAPYEQCF. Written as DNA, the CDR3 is TGTGCCAGCAGTTTCTCTGACGCACCCTACGAGCAGTGCTTC.